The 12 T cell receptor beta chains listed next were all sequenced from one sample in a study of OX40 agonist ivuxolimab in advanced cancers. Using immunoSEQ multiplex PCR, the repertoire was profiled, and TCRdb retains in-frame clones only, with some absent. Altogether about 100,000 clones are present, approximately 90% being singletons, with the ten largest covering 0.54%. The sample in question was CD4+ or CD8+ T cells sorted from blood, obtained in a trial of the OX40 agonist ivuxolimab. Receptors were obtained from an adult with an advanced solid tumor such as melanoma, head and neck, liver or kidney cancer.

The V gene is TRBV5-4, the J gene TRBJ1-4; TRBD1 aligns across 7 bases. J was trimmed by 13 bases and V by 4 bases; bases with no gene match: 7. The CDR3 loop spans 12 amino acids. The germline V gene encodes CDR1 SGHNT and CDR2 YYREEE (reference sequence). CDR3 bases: TGTGCCAGCAGCCAAGACAGGGATCGACTGTTTTTT. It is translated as CASSQDRDRLFF.

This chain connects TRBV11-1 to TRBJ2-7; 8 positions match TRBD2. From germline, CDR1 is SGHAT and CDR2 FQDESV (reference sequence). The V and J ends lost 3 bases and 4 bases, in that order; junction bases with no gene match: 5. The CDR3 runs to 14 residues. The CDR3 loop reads CASSLSGSNYEQYF. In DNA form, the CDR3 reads TGTGCCAGCAGCTTGAGCGGGAGCAATTACGAGCAGTACTTC.

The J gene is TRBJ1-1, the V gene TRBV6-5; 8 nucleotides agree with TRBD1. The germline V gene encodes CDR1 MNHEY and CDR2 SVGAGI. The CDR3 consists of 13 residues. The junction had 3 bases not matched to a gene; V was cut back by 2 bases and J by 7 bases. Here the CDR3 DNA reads TGTGCCAGCAGTTACGGGACAGGAGGTGAAGCTTTCTTT. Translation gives CASSYGTGGEAFF.

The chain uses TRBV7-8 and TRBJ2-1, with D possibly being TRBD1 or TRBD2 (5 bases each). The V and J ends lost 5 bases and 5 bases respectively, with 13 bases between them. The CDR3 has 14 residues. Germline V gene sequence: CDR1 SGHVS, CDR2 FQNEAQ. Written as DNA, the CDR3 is TGTGCCAGCAGCCTAGGATGGGGGAACAATGAGCAGTTCTTC. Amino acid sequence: CASSLGWGNNEQFF.

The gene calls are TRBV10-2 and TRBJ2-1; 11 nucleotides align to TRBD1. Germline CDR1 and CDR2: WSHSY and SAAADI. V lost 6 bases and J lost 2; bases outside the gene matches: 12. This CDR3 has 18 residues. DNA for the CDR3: TGCGCCAGCAGGTCCGGGACAGGGGGTTTAGGCACCTACAATGAGCAGTTCTTC. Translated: CASRSGTGGLGTYNEQFF.

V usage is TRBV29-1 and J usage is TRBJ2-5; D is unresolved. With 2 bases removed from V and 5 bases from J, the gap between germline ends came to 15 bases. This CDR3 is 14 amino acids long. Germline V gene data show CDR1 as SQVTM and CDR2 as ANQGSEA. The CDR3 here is CSVERRLSKETQYF. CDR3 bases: TGCAGCGTTGAAAGGAGACTTAGTAAGGAGACCCAGTACTTC.

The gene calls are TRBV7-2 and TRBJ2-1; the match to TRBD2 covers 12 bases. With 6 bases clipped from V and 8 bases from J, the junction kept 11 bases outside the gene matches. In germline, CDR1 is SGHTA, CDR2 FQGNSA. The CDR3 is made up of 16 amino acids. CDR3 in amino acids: CASSPRLAGVRDEQFF. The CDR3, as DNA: TGTGCCAGCAGTCCTCGACTAGCGGGAGTTCGGGATGAGCAGTTCTTC. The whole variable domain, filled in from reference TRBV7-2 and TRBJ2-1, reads GAGVSQSPSNKVTEKGKDVELRCDPISGHTALYWYRQSLGQGLEFLIYFQGNSAPDKSGLPSDRFSAERTGGSVSTLTIQRTQQEDSAVYLCASSPRLAGVRDEQFFGPGTRLTVL.

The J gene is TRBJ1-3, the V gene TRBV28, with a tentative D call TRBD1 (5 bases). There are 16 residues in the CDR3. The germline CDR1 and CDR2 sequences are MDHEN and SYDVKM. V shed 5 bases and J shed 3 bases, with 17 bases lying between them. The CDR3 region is CASSPPPGVVGNTIYF. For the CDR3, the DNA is TGTGCCAGCAGTCCCCCCCCGGGGGTAGTTGGAAACACCATATATTTT.

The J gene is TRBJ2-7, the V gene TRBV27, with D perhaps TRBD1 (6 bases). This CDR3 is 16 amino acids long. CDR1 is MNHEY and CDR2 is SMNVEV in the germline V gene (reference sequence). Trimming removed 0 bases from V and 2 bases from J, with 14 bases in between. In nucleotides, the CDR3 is TGTGCCAGCAGTTTATCGCCCCGGACAGCCACCTACGAGCAGTACTTC. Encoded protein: CASSLSPRTATYEQYF.

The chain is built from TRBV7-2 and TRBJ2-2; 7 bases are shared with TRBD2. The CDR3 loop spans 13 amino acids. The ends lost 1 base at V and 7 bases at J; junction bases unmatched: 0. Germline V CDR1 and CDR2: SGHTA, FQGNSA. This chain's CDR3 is CASSLERGGELFF. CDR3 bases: TGTGCCAGCAGCTTAGAGCGGGGCGGGGAGCTGTTTTTT. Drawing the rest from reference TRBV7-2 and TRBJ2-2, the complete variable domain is GAGVSQSPSNKVTEKGKDVELRCDPISGHTALYWYRQSLGQGLEFLIYFQGNSAPDKSGLPSDRFSAERTGGSVSTLTIQRTQQEDSAVYLCASSLERGGELFFGEGSRLTVL.

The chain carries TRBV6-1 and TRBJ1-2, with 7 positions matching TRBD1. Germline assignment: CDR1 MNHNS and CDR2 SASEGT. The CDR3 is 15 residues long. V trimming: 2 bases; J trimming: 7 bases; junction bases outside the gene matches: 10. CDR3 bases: TGTGCCAGCAGTGAATCGGGGACAGCGACCGGTGGCTACACCTTC. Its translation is CASSESGTATGGYTF.

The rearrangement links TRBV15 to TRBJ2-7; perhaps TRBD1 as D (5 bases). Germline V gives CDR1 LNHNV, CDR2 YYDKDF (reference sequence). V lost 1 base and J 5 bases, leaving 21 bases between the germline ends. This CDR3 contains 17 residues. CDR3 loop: CATSRAGIGLLSDEQYF. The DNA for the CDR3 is TGTGCCACCAGCAGAGCAGGGATAGGTCTTCTTAGTGACGAGCAGTACTTC.